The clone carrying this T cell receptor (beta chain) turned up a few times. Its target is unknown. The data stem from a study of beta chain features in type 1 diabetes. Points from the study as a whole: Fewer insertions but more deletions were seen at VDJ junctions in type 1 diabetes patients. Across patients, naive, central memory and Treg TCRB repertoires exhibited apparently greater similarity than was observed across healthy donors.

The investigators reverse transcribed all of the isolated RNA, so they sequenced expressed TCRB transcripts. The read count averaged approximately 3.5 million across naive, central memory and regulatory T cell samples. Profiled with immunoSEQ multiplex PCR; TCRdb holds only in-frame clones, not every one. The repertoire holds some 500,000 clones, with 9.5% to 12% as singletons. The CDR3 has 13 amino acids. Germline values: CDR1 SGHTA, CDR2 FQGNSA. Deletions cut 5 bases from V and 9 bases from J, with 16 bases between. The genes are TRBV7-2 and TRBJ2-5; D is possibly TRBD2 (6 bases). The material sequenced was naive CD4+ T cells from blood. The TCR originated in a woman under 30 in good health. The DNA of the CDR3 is TGTGCCAGCAGCCCCCTCGGCGGGGCGGCCCAGTACTTC. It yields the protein CASSPLGGAAQYF.